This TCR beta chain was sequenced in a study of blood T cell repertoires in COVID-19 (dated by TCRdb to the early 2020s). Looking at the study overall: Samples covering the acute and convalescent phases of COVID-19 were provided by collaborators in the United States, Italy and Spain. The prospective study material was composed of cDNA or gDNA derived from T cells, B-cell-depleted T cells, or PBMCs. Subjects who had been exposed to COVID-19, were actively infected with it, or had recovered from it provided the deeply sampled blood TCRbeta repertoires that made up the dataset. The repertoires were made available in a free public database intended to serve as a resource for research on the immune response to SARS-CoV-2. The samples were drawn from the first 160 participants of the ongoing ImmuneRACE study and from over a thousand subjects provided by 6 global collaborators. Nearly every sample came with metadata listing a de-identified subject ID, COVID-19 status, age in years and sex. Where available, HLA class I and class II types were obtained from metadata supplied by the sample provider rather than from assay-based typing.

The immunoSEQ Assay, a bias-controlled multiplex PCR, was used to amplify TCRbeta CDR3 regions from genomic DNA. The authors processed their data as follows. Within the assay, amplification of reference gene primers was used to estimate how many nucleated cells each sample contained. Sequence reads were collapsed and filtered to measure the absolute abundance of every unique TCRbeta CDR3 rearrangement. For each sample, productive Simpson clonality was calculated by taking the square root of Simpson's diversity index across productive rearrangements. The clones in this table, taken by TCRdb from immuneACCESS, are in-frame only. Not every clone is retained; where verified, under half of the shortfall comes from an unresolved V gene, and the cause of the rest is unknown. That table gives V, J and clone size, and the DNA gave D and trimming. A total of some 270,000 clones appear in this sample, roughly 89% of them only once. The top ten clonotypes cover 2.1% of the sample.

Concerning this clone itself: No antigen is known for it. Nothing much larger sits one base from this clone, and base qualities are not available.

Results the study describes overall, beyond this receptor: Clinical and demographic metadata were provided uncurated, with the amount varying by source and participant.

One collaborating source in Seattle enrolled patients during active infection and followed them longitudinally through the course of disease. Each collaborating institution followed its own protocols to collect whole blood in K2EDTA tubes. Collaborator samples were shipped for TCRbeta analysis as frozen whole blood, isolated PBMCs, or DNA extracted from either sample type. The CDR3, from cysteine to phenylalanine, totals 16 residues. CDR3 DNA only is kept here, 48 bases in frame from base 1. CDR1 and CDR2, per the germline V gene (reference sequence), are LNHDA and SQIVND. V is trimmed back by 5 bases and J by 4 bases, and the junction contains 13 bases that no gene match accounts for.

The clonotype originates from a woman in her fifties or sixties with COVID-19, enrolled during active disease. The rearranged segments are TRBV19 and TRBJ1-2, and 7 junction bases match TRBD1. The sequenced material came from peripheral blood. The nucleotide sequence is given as TGTGCCAGTAGTGACCGACAGGGCTCAAGGGGCTATGGCTACACCTTC. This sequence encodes CASSDRQGSRGYGYTF.